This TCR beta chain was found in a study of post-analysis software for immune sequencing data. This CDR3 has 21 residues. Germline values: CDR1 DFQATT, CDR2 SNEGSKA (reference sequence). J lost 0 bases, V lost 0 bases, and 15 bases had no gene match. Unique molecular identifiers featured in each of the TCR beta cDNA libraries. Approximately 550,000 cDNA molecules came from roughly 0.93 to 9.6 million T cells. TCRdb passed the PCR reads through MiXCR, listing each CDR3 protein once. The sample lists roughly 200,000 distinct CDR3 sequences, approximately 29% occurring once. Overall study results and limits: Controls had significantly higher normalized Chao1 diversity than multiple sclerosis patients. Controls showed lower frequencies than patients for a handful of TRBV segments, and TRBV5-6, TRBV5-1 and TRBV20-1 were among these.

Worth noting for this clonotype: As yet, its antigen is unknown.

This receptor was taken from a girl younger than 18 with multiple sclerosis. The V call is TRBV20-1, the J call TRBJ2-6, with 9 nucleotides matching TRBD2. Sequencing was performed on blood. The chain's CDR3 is CSARDLGASGILRSGANVLTF. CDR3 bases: TGCAGTGCTAGAGATCTTGGGGCTAGCGGGATCCTTCGCTCTGGGGCCAACGTCCTGACTTTC.